Following are 27 T cell receptor beta chains from one sample sequenced in a study of neoadjuvant anti-PD-1 for oral cavity cancer. TCRdb's table, derived via immunoSEQ multiplex PCR, lists solely in-frame clones and lacks some. The sample lists 11,000 to 15,000 clones, around 75% occurring once. The sequencing used PBMCs, collected before nivolumab (anti-PD-1) treatment. These receptors were obtained from a person aged 40 to 85 with oral cavity squamous cell carcinoma.

The chain employs TRBV25-1 and TRBJ2-2; D is unclear. CDR3 length: 13 amino acids. Germline V gives CDR1 MGHDK, CDR2 SYGVNS. V dropped 3 bases and J dropped 4 bases, with 6 bases sitting between them. CDR3 protein: CASSDGFTGELFF. In DNA form, the CDR3 reads TGTGCCAGCAGTGACGGTTTCACCGGGGAGCTGTTTTTT.

The chain employs TRBV2 and TRBJ2-5; TRBD1 matches 7 bases. The CDR3 length is 14 residues. V lost 6 bases and J lost 2; bases outside the gene matches: 6. Germline V CDR1 and CDR2: SNHLY, FYNNEI. In DNA form, the CDR3 reads TGTGCCAGCAGCTACAGGGGTTATCAAGAGACCCAGTACTTC. The encoded protein is CASSYRGYQETQYF. Full variable domain (outside the CDR3, taken from reference TRBV2 and TRBJ2-5): EPEVTQTPSHQVTQMGQEVILRCVPISNHLYFYWYRQILGQKVEFLVSFYNNEISEKSEIFDDQFSVERPDGSNFTLKIRSTKLEDSAMYFCASSYRGYQETQYFGPGTRLLVL.

The V call is TRBV5-8, the J call TRBJ2-7; 8 bases are shared with TRBD1. CDR1 is SGHTS, CDR2 YDEGEE, per germline. CDR3 length equals 17 residues. After removal of 4 bases from V and 3 bases from J, the junction contained 15 bases not matched to a gene. CDR3 nucleotide sequence: TGTGCCAGCAGCACCTGGATGTGGACAGGGCTAGGCTACGAGCAGTACTTC. This codes for CASSTWMWTGLGYEQYF.

The chain carries TRBV11-2 and TRBJ1-1; D not resolved. Germline V gene lookup returns CDR1 SGHAT and CDR2 FQNNGV. Trimming took off 6 bases at V and 3 bases at J, with 11 bases between the two ends. The CDR3 has 13 residues. The CDR3 bases are TGTGCCAGCAGAGACCTGGAGTACACTGAAGCTTTCTTT. Protein: CASRDLEYTEAFF.

The genes are TRBV14 and TRBJ1-2; D unclear. V lost 4 bases, J lost 2 bases, and 8 bases lay in between. The CDR3 totals 13 residues. CDR1 and CDR2 from the germline V gene are SGHDN and FVKESK. In DNA form, the CDR3 reads TGTGCCAGCAGCCTCGGACGGAACTATGGCTACACCTTC. This sequence encodes CASSLGRNYGYTF.

The V gene is TRBV6-6, the J gene TRBJ1-4; 7 positions match TRBD1. Germline V lookup: CDR1 MNHNY, CDR2 SVGAGI (reference sequence). The V and J ends lost 6 bases and 5 bases, in that order; junction bases with no gene match: 12. CDR3 length equals 16 residues. The CDR3 loop is CASRYRSGTENEKLFF. The CDR3 DNA sequence: TGTGCCAGCAGATACCGTTCCGGGACAGAGAATGAAAAACTGTTTTTT.

CDR3 DNA sequence: TGTGCCAGCAGTGGGCACCCGGACAGGGAATTCTATGGCTACACCTTC. Its translation is CASSGHPDREFYGYTF. This chain connects TRBV2 to TRBJ1-2, with TRBD1 matching over 8 bases. There are 16 residues in the CDR3. Germline V gene sequence: CDR1 SNHLY, CDR2 FYNNEI. Unmatched junction bases numbered 11, after V lost 4 bases and J lost 4 bases.

The chain joins TRBV7-8 to TRBJ2-2; 7 bases match TRBD1. Germline loops: CDR1 SGHVS, CDR2 FQNEAQ. The junction had 9 bases not matched to a gene; V was cut back by 5 bases and J by 0 bases. This CDR3 spans 17 amino acids. This chain's CDR3 is CASSARDRVTNTGELFF. For the CDR3, the DNA is TGTGCCAGCAGCGCCCGTGACAGGGTAACGAACACCGGGGAGCTGTTTTTT.

The chain links TRBV5-6 to TRBJ1-3; the D is unclear. Germline V gene sequence: CDR1 SGHDT, CDR2 YYEEEE. Trimming removed 2 bases at V and 0 bases at J, with 9 bases between. The CDR3 spans 15 residues. DNA for the CDR3: TGTGCCAGCAGCTTCCCGGGGTTCTCTGGAAACACCATATATTTT. It codes for CASSFPGFSGNTIYF.

J is TRBJ1-5 and V is TRBV5-8; 9 positions match TRBD1. The CDR3 runs 16 residues. V lost 0 bases to trimming and J lost 6 bases; unmatched junction nucleotides: 7. Germline V gene data show CDR1 as SGHTS and CDR2 as YDEGEE. DNA for the CDR3: TGTGCCAGCAGCTTGGAGGGCGGGACAGGGTCTCAGCCCCAGCATTTT. Protein sequence: CASSLEGGTGSQPQHF. Supplemented by reference TRBV5-8 and TRBJ1-5, the full variable domain reads EAGVTQSPTHLIKTRGQQATLRCSPISGHTSVYWYQQALGLGLQFLLWYDEGEERNRGNFPPRFSGRQFPNYSSELNVNALELEDSALYLCASSLEGGTGSQPQHFGDGTRLSIL.

This chain uses TRBV7-9 with TRBJ2-5; 13 bases line up with TRBD2. V was clipped by 5 bases and J by 2 bases; unmatched bases: 5. CDR3 length equals 16 residues. From germline, CDR1 is SEHNR and CDR2 FQNEAQ (reference sequence). The CDR3 sequence is CASSQGLAGAQETQYF. The CDR3 DNA is TGTGCCAGCAGCCAAGGACTAGCGGGGGCTCAAGAGACCCAGTACTTC. The complete variable domain, with remaining parts taken from reference TRBV7-9 and TRBJ2-5, reads DTGVSQNPRHKITKRGQNVTFRCDPISEHNRLYWYRQTLGQGPEFLTYFQNEAQLEKSRLLSDRFSAERPKGSFSTLEIQRTEQGDSAMYLCASSQGLAGAQETQYFGPGTRLLVL.

The CDR3 nucleotides read TGTGCCAGCAGCTTACCCAACAGGGTCCTGTCGGCTGAAGCTTTCTTT. This translates into CASSLPNRVLSAEAFF. V and J are TRBV7-3 and TRBJ1-1; weak D call: TRBD1 (6 bases). Germline V gene lookup returns CDR1 SGHTA and CDR2 FQGTGA. This CDR3 region has 16 residues. Trimming left V 2 bases short and J 6 bases short, with 19 bases between.

This clone has just a few counts. The CDR3 DNA reads as TGTGCCAGCAGCGTCGACAGGGGGCGCGGGGTCACTGAAGCTTTCTTT. Protein: CASSVDRGRGVTEAFF. This chain links TRBV7-8 with TRBJ1-1; 10 bases line up with TRBD1. Germline loops: CDR1 SGHVS, CDR2 FQNEAQ. The CDR3 consists of 16 residues. The V and J ends lost 5 bases and 4 bases, in that order; junction bases with no gene match: 10.

The V gene is TRBV12-5, the J gene TRBJ2-7; D might be TRBD1 (6 bases). CDR3 size: 14 residues. Trimming stripped 5 bases from V and 1 base from J, with 12 bases between. The germline gives CDR1 LGHNT, CDR2 FRNRAP. This CDR3 is CASGIQGASYEQYF. The CDR3 region has the DNA TGTGCTAGTGGTATACAGGGAGCATCCTACGAGCAGTACTTC.

The chain uses TRBV7-8 and TRBJ1-5; 9 bases agree with TRBD1. The germline V gene has CDR1 SGHVS and CDR2 FQNEAQ. The ends lost 5 bases at V and 5 bases at J; junction bases unmatched: 16. This CDR3 comprises 18 residues. This CDR3 is CASSPTGGEFLGHQPQHF. CDR3 DNA: TGTGCCAGCAGCCCTACAGGGGGCGAATTTTTAGGACATCAGCCCCAGCATTTT.

This clone was counted a few times. The rearrangement uses TRBV14 and TRBJ1-1; 8 bases agree with TRBD1. CDR1 and CDR2 from the germline V gene are SGHDN and FVKESK. Trimming removed 4 bases from V and 1 base from J; junction bases left unmatched: 5. This CDR3 spans 15 amino acids. The CDR3 here is CASSPWQGANTEAFF. In DNA, the CDR3 is TGTGCCAGCAGCCCCTGGCAGGGGGCGAACACTGAAGCTTTCTTT.

V is TRBV27 and J is TRBJ2-6; the D is unclear. This CDR3 contains 14 residues. The germline gives CDR1 MNHEY, CDR2 SMNVEV (reference sequence). Trimming removed 7 bases at V and 4 bases at J, with 11 bases between. The CDR3 reads CASTPVGGANVLTF. CDR3 bases: TGTGCCAGCACCCCGGTTGGAGGGGCCAACGTCCTGACTTTC.

The chain couples TRBV2 to TRBJ1-5; D possibly corresponds to TRBD1 (6 bases). This CDR3 spans 15 amino acids. V lost 7 bases and J lost 3, with 16 bases in between. Germline V lookup: CDR1 SNHLY, CDR2 FYNNEI. CDR3 DNA: TGTGCCAGCACCGTGAGAGGGGGGTTCAATCAGCCCCAGCATTTT. Its protein is CASTVRGGFNQPQHF.

The chain's CDR3 is CASSFGGQGQDTQYF. DNA of the CDR3: TGTGCCAGCAGTTTCGGAGGTCAGGGCCAAGATACGCAGTATTTT. The gene calls are TRBV6-6 and TRBJ2-3; D might be TRBD1 or TRBD2, each matching 5 bases. Trimming took 4 bases from V and 5 from J, leaving 16 bases between them. In germline, CDR1 is MNHNY, CDR2 SVGAGI (reference sequence). The CDR3 totals 15 residues.

The chain recombines TRBV19 with TRBJ1-5; D not certain. V was trimmed by 4 bases and J by 6 bases, leaving 16 bases between them. The CDR3 consists of 15 residues. In germline, CDR1 is LNHDA, CDR2 SQIVND (reference sequence). For the CDR3, the DNA is TGTGCCAGTAGTAGGTGGCCAGTACTGGGTCAGCCCCAGCATTTT. Its protein product is CASSRWPVLGQPQHF.

The V call is TRBV30, the J call TRBJ1-1; 9 positions match TRBD1. Germline-derived CDR1 and CDR2 are GTSNPN and SVGIG (reference sequence). With 4 bases clipped from V and 5 bases from J, the junction kept 8 bases outside the gene matches. The CDR3 contains 14 residues. The CDR3 DNA reads as TGTGCCTGGACCGGGACAGGGTGGTTGACTGAAGCTTTCTTT. Its translation is CAWTGTGWLTEAFF.

This clone appeared a single time. For the CDR3, the DNA is TGTGCCAGCAGCTACGGGACAGGGGGCTACGAGCAGTACTTC. This sequence encodes CASSYGTGGYEQYF. The rearrangement joins TRBV5-6 to TRBJ2-7; 11 bases agree with TRBD1. The germline V gene has CDR1 SGHDT and CDR2 YYEEEE. With 3 bases clipped from V and 3 bases from J, the junction kept 2 bases outside the gene matches. CDR3 length: 14 amino acids.

V is TRBV6-5 and J is TRBJ1-2; tentative D call: TRBD1 (6 bases). Germline lookup yields CDR1 MNHEY and CDR2 SVGAGI. This CDR3 region has 14 residues. V was trimmed by 8 bases and J by 0 bases, leaving 13 bases between them. CDR3 in amino acids: CASAGAAPNYGYTF. In DNA, the CDR3 is TGTGCCAGCGCAGGGGCGGCACCTAACTATGGCTACACCTTC.

The chain uses TRBV10-1 and TRBJ1-1; D is uncertain. The CDR3 has 17 residues. Between the trimmed V and J ends, which lost 2 bases and 0 bases, there was a span of 16 bases. In germline, CDR1 is WNHNN, CDR2 SYGVQD (reference sequence). The CDR3 DNA is TGCGCCAGCAGTGAGAGTAAGTGGGGATCAATGAACACTGAAGCTTTCTTT. Translation: CASSESKWGSMNTEAFF.

The gene calls are TRBV5-1 and TRBJ2-6; 11 nucleotides match TRBD1. V lost 3 bases and J lost 0; bases outside the gene matches: 5. CDR3 length: 18 residues. Germline lookup yields CDR1 SGHRS and CDR2 YFSETQ. CDR3 residues: CASSSTGTGGSGANVLTF. CDR3 nucleotide sequence: TGCGCCAGCAGCTCTACCGGGACAGGGGGCTCTGGGGCCAACGTCCTGACTTTC.

This sequence joins TRBV5-1 and TRBJ2-5, with 8 bases lining up with TRBD2. V was clipped by 1 base and J by 4 bases; unmatched bases: 15. The CDR3 is 18 residues long. Germline-derived CDR1 and CDR2 are SGHRS and YFSETQ. CDR3 amino acids: CASSLLGVAGRPGETQYF. The CDR3 nucleotides are TGCGCCAGCAGCTTGTTGGGGGTAGCGGGGCGCCCCGGAGAGACCCAGTACTTC.

The chain links TRBV27 to TRBJ1-3; 9 bases are a match to TRBD1. Per the germline V gene, CDR1 is MNHEY and CDR2 is SMNVEV (reference sequence). Unmatched junction bases numbered 18, after V lost 0 bases and J lost 0 bases. The CDR3 spans 22 residues. CDR3 sequence: CASSLSLTGTGNFHFSGNTIYF. DNA for the CDR3: TGTGCCAGCAGTTTATCACTAACCGGGACAGGGAACTTCCACTTCTCTGGAAACACCATATATTTT.